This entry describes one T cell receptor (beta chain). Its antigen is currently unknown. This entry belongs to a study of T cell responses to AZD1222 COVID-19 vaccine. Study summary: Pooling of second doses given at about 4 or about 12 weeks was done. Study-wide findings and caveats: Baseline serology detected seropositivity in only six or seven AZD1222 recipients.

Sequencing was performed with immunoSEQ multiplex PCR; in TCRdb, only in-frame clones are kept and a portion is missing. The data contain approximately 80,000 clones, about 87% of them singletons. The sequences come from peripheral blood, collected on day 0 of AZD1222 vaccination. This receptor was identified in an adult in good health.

The CDR3 spells CASSPTPGGRRNTEAFF. DNA for the CDR3: TGCGCCAGCAGCCCAACACCGGGGGGCAGGCGGAACACTGAAGCTTTCTTT. The V gene is TRBV4-1, the J gene TRBJ1-1; TRBD1 is a possible D gene (6 bases). The CDR3 is made up of 17 amino acids. Trimming removed 4 bases at V and 1 base at J, with 19 bases between. The V gene's germline CDR1 is MGHRA and CDR2 YSYEKL.